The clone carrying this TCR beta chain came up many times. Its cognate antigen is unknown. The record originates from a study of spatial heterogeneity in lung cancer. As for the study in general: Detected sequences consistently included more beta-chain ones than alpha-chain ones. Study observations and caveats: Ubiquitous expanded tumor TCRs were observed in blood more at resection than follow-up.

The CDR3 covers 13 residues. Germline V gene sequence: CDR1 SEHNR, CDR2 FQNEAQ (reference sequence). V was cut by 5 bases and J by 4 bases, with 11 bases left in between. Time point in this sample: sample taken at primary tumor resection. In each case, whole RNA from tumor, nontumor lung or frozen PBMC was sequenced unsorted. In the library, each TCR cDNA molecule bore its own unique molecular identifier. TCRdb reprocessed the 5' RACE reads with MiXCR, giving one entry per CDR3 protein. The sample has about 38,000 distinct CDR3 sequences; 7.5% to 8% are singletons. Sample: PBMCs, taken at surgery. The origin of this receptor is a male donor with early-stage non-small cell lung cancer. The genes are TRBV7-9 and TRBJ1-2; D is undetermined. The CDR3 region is CASSPELIYGYTF. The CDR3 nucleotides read TGTGCCAGCAGCCCCGAGCTAATCTATGGCTACACCTTC.